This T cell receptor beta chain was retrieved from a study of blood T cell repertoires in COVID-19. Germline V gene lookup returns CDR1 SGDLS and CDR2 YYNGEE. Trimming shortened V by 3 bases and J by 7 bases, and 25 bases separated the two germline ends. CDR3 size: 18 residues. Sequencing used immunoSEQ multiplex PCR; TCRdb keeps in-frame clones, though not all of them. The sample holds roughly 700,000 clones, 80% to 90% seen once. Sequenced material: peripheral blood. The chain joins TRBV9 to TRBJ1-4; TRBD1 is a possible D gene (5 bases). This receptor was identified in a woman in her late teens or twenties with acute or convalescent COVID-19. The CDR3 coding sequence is TGTGCCAGCAGCGAACCGGCGGGGGTGGAAGTATGGGGTGAAAAACTGTTTTTT. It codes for CASSEPAGVEVWGEKLFF.